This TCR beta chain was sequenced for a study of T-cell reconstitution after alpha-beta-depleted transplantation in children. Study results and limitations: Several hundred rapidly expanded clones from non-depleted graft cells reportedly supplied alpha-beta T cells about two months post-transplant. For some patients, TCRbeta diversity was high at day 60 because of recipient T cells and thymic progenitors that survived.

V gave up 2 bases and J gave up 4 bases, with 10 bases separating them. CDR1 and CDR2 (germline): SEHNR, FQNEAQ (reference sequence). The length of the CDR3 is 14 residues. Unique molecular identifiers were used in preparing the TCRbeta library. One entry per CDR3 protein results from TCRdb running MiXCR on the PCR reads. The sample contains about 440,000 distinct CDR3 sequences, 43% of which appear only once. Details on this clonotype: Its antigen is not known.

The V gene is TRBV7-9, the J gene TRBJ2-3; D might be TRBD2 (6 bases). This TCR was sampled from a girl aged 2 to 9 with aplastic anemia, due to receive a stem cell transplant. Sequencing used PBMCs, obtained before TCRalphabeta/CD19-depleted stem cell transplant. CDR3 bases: TGTGCCAGCAGCTTAAAGGCGGGGCCAGATACGCAGTATTTT. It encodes CASSLKAGPDTQYF.